This T cell receptor (beta chain) was captured by sequencing in a study of blood T cell repertoires in COVID-19. V trimming: 3 bases; J trimming: 6 bases; junction bases outside the gene matches: 13. This CDR3 is built from 16 residues. Germline V CDR1 and CDR2: KGHSH, LQKENI. Using immunoSEQ multiplex PCR, the repertoire was profiled, and TCRdb retains in-frame clones only, with some absent. The sample contains fewer than 500,000 clones, 70% to 90% of which appear only once. What was sequenced was PBMCs or T cells enriched from blood (not recorded which). V and J are TRBV18 and TRBJ2-7; 8 bases line up with TRBD1. The receptor comes from a woman younger than 30 with acute COVID-19. This CDR3 reads CASSPGSGQESGEQYF. Written as DNA, the CDR3 is TGTGCCAGCTCACCGGGATCGGGACAGGAATCGGGCGAGCAGTACTTC.